These 2 T cell receptor beta chains originate from one sample sequenced in a study of blood T cells in healthy people across ages. The authors ran a second PCR of roughly 6 to 12 cycles using a sample-barcoded 5' primer and a J-beta primer mix. TCRdb fed the 5' RACE reads into MiXCR, producing one record per CDR3 protein. The sample carries approximately 900,000 distinct CDR3 sequences, about 48% recorded once. Sequences were obtained from blood. These receptor sequences come from a man aged 30-40 years in good health.

J is TRBJ2-5 and V is TRBV20-1; D not resolved. CDR1 is DFQATT and CDR2 is SNEGSKA in the germline V gene (reference sequence). Between the trimmed V and J ends, which lost 4 bases and 4 bases, there was a span of 10 bases. This CDR3 has 12 amino acids. CDR3 in DNA: TGCAGTGCTAACCCCTCGGGAGAGACCCAGTACTTC. This codes for CSANPSGETQYF.

This chain connects TRBV10-3 to TRBJ2-5; 16 nucleotides match TRBD2. The CDR3 is 18 residues long. From germline, CDR1 is ENHRY and CDR2 SYGVKD. Trimming cost V 3 bases and J 2 bases; bases outside gene matches: 6. CDR3 nucleotide sequence: TGTGCCATCAGTGACCCGGGACTAGCGGGGGGGTTTCAAGAGACCCAGTACTTC. Residues: CAISDPGLAGGFQETQYF.